What follows are 16 T cell receptor beta chains derived from one specimen sequenced in a study of identical twins. TCRdb reanalysed the 5' RACE reads using MiXCR and keeps one entry per CDR3 protein. Of 200,000 to 250,000 distinct CDR3 sequences listed, approximately 7% are singletons. These data were likewise used in another study, on yellow fever vaccine responses in identical twins.

Material for sequencing was memory (CD45RO+) T cells sorted from blood. The receptors were sampled from a woman aged 18-29 years in good health.

This sequence joins TRBV5-1 and TRBJ2-5; 11 nucleotides match TRBD1. The CDR3 runs 16 residues. V gave up 3 bases and J gave up 2 bases; unmatched junction bases: 6. Germline V gene lookup returns CDR1 SGHRS and CDR2 YFSETQ. The CDR3 sequence: CASSYAGTGGQETQYF. CDR3 coding DNA: TGCGCCAGCAGCTACGCTGGGACAGGGGGGCAAGAGACCCAGTACTTC.

There are a few counts of this clonotype. The chain combines TRBV10-1 with TRBJ2-5; no reliable D call. Trimming pared 8 bases from V and 1 base from J, leaving 14 bases between. Germline V gene data show CDR1 as WNHNN and CDR2 as SYGVQD (reference sequence). CDR3 length equals 14 residues. The CDR3 bases are TGCGCCAGCCCCGGTAACCGCATCCAAGAGACCCAGTACTTC. This sequence encodes CASPGNRIQETQYF.

V and J are TRBV20-1 and TRBJ2-7, with a tentative D call TRBD1 (5 bases). The V gene lost 5 bases and the J gene lost 3 bases, with 11 bases spanning the gap. This CDR3 comprises 12 residues. Per germline, CDR1 DFQATT and CDR2 SNEGSKA (reference sequence). The CDR3 reads CSAAPQGYEQYF. For the CDR3, the DNA is TGCAGTGCTGCCCCCCAGGGCTACGAGCAGTACTTC.

This clonotype was seen ten or more times. J is TRBJ1-1 and V is TRBV20-1; possible D gene TRBD1, 6 bases. The CDR3 is 16 amino acids. V gave up 1 base and J gave up 5 bases, with 20 bases separating them. The germline V gene has CDR1 DFQATT and CDR2 SNEGSKA (reference sequence). The CDR3 region has the DNA TGCAGTGCTAGAGTAAGGCAGGGAAGGGGGTGGACTGAAGCTTTCTTT. This encodes CSARVRQGRGWTEAFF.

The sample holds many counts of this clonotype. The V gene is TRBV7-6, the J gene TRBJ1-4; no firm D call. The CDR3 is made up of 15 amino acids. V lost 4 bases, J lost 6 bases, and 15 bases lay in between. The germline V gene encodes CDR1 SGHVS and CDR2 FNYEAQ. The CDR3 DNA is TGTGCCAGCAGCTACTCGGCCACGGTTGATGAAAAACTGTTTTTT. This translates into CASSYSATVDEKLFF. The full variable domain, its missing parts supplied by reference TRBV7-6 and TRBJ1-4, is GAGVSQSPRYKVTKRGQDVALRCDPISGHVSLYWYRQALGQGPEFLTYFNYEAQQDKSGLPNDRFSAERPEGSISTLTIQRTEQRDSAMYRCASSYSATVDEKLFFGSGTQLSVL.

This clonotype was seen ten or more times. The chain uses TRBV5-1 and TRBJ2-1, with a tentative D call TRBD2 (6 bases). The V gene lost 3 bases and the J gene lost 0 bases, with 10 bases spanning the gap. Germline lookup yields CDR1 SGHRS and CDR2 YFSETQ. The CDR3 length is 15 residues. The CDR3 DNA follows: TGCGCCAGCAGCTCGGGGGTGAGCTCCTACAATGAGCAGTTCTTC. Translation: CASSSGVSSYNEQFF. Variable domain in full (rest from reference TRBV5-1 and TRBJ2-1): KAGVTQTPRYLIKTRGQQVTLSCSPISGHRSVSWYQQTPGQGLQFLFEYFSETQRNKGNFPGRFSGRQFSNSRSEMNVSTLELGDSALYLCASSSGVSSYNEQFFGPGTRLTVL.

This clonotype came up a few times. The chain carries TRBV9 and TRBJ2-1, with 8 bases lining up with TRBD2. Germline values: CDR1 SGDLS, CDR2 YYNGEE. V dropped 0 bases and J dropped 4; count of bases not matched to a gene: 6. The CDR3 is made up of 16 amino acids. The CDR3 DNA reads as TGTGCCAGCAGCGTAGCCGGGGGGGGAGGTTACAATGAGCAGTTCTTC. As protein: CASSVAGGGGYNEQFF.

The chain employs TRBV5-6 and TRBJ2-1; TRBD2 aligns across 13 bases. The CDR3 totals 15 residues. Germline V CDR1 and CDR2: SGHDT, YYEEEE. V lost 4 bases to trimming and J lost 9 bases; unmatched junction nucleotides: 7. CDR3: CASSGTSGGVLEQFF. CDR3 in DNA: TGTGCCAGCAGCGGAACTAGCGGGGGGGTTCTTGAGCAGTTCTTC. The variable domain in full, completed from reference TRBV5-6 and TRBJ2-1, reads DAGVTQSPTHLIKTRGQQVTLRCSPKSGHDTVSWYQQALGQGPQFIFQYYEEEERQRGNFPDRFSGHQFPNYSSELNVNALLLGDSALYLCASSGTSGGVLEQFFGPGTRLTVL.

This clonotype was seen only a few times. This chain joins TRBV7-9 and TRBJ2-1; 9 nucleotides line up with TRBD1. The CDR3 is made up of 16 amino acids. Trimming removed 5 bases from V and 1 base from J; junction bases left unmatched: 6. CDR1 is SEHNR, CDR2 FQNEAQ, per germline (reference sequence). CDR3 nucleotide sequence: TGTGCCAGCAGCCCCGACGACAGGGGGTCCTACAATGAGCAGTTCTTC. Amino acid sequence: CASSPDDRGSYNEQFF.

The chain is built from TRBV5-1 and TRBJ2-5; a possible D gene is TRBD1 (6 bases). Trimming removed 0 bases at V and 5 bases at J, with 8 bases between. Looked up from germline, CDR1 is SGHRS and CDR2 is YFSETQ. The CDR3 is made up of 13 amino acids. The CDR3 spells CASSLDRVETQYF. The CDR3 DNA is TGCGCCAGCAGCTTGGACAGGGTGGAGACCCAGTACTTC.

This clonotype was picked up many times. The gene calls are TRBV5-1 and TRBJ1-1; D is ambiguous. This CDR3 is built from 15 residues. Germline lookup yields CDR1 SGHRS and CDR2 YFSETQ. The germline V and J ends were trimmed by 3 bases and 1 base, with 13 bases remaining between them. CDR3 loop: CASSWGNTQNTEAFF. In nucleotides, the CDR3 is TGCGCCAGCAGCTGGGGTAATACCCAGAACACTGAAGCTTTCTTT.

The chain uses TRBV14 and TRBJ2-4; 8 bases align to TRBD2. Losses at the gene ends were 1 base for V and 11 bases for J; bases not matched to a gene: 4. The germline V gene encodes CDR1 SGHDN and CDR2 FVKESK. The length of the CDR3 is 13 residues. In DNA form, the CDR3 reads TGTGCCAGCAGCCAAGTTTCCGGGAGGGTTCAGTACTTC. Translated, it gives CASSQVSGRVQYF.

The genes are TRBV14 and TRBJ1-1; D unresolved. Germline loops: CDR1 SGHDN, CDR2 FVKESK. CDR3 length: 16 amino acids. Trimming removed 4 bases at V and 1 base at J, with 16 bases between. CDR3 nucleotides: TGTGCCAGCAGCCCCTCAATCTCGCCGGCGAACACTGAAGCTTTCTTT. Amino acid sequence: CASSPSISPANTEAFF.

This clonotype has more than one count but fewer than ten. This chain uses TRBV10-2 with TRBJ2-5; no definite D call. The germline V gene has CDR1 WSHSY and CDR2 SAAADI. This CDR3 is 11 amino acids long. The V end was cut by 10 bases, the J end by 5 bases, with 11 bases between. The CDR3 region has the DNA TGCGCCATCGACCGGTGGGAGACCCAGTACTTC. Its translation is CAIDRWETQYF.

The chain combines TRBV18 with TRBJ2-1, with 8 bases lining up with TRBD2. Germline lookup yields CDR1 KGHSH and CDR2 LQKENI. The CDR3 sequence is 16 residues long. V dropped 2 bases and J dropped 3; count of bases not matched to a gene: 6. The CDR3 region has the DNA TGTGCCAGCTCACCAAGGTGGACTAGCAGCTACAATGAGCAGTTCTTC. This encodes CASSPRWTSSYNEQFF.

J is TRBJ2-2 and V is TRBV6-5, with D perhaps being TRBD1 or TRBD2 (5 bases each). Looked up from germline, CDR1 is MNHEY and CDR2 is SVGAGI. V was clipped by 0 bases and J by 7 bases, with 15 bases between them. This CDR3 is 16 amino acids long. The CDR3 spells CASSYSFREEGGELFF. The CDR3 region has the DNA TGTGCCAGCAGTTACTCGTTCAGGGAAGAGGGCGGGGAGCTGTTTTTT.